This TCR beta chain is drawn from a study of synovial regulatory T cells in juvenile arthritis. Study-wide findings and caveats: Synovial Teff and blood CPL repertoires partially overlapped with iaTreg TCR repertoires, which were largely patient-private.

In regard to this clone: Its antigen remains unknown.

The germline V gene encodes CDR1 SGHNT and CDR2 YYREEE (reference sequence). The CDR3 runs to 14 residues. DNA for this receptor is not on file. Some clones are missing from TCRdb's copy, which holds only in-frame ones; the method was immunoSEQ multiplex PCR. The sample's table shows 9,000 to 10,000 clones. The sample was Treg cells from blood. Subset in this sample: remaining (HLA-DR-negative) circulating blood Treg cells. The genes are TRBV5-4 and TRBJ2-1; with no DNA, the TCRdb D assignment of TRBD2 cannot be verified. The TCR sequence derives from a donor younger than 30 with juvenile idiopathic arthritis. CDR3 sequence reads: CASLGGVSYNEQFF.